The T cell receptor beta chain described here comes from a study of T cell changes during pregnancy in multiple sclerosis (dated by TCRdb to the late 2010s). Background for the entire study: Changes in the T cell repertoire over the course of pregnancy were examined in this study in women with multiple sclerosis.

V ends up 8 bases short and J 2 bases short, with an unmatched junction base count of 4. The CDR3 spans 14 residues, from the cysteine through the phenylalanine. Kept here is only the CDR3 DNA, which spans 42 bases and is read in frame from base 1. CDR1 and CDR2 were assigned from the germline V gene as MNHNS and SASEGT. Preparation of the library involved the immunoSEQ multiplex PCR assay. Sourced from immuneACCESS, this table was stored by TCRdb with only in-frame sequences that have V and J called. A share of the clones is absent; for the studies checked, an unresolved V gene accounts for under half, and the remainder has no known explanation. The sample table lists approximately 22,000 clones, just under 95% of them with a count of one. Of the sample, about 7% is held by the ten largest clones. Remarks on this clone: The target of this receptor is not known. Nothing much larger sits one base from this clone, and base qualities are not available.

The sequenced sample was CD8+ T cells from peripheral blood mononuclear cells, obtained in the third trimester of pregnancy. This chain is built from TRBV6-1 and TRBJ1-3; TRBD1 fits 9 bases in the junction. This receptor was identified in a female donor with multiple sclerosis, enrolled in a pregnancy study. The DNA reads as follows: TGTGCCAGCCTACAGGGGGCGACTGGAAACACCATATATTTT. Its product reads: CASLQGATGNTIYF.